The 6 T cell receptor beta chains presented below share a single source sample, sequenced in a study of T cells in Graves' hyperthyroidism and ophthalmopathy. Amplification yielded TCR beta CDR3 regions, with RNA transcripts as the source. The study used the HTBI primer set for a first-round RT-PCR of the TCR CDR3. TCRdb reanalysed the multiplex PCR reads using MiXCR and keeps one entry per CDR3 protein. The sample consists of under 350,000 distinct CDR3 sequences, 21% of them appearing once. Sequencing was carried out using blood. The origin of the receptors is a woman in her 50s with Graves' hyperthyroidism.

This clonotype was counted ten times or more. The chain is built from TRBV3-1 and TRBJ2-1; TRBD2 agrees at 16 bases. This CDR3 is 16 amino acids long. After removal of 3 bases from V and 9 bases from J, the junction contained 5 bases not matched to a gene. Germline-derived CDR1 and CDR2 are LGHDT and YNNKEL (reference sequence). Written as DNA, the CDR3 is TGTGCCAGCAGCCATGGGACTAGCGGGAGGGTCGCTGAGCAGTTCTTC. Translation gives CASSHGTSGRVAEQFF.

This chain links TRBV2 with TRBJ2-1, with 7 bases lining up with TRBD2. The V segment lost 2 bases and the J segment 7 bases; nucleotides outside the gene matches: 5. The germline V gene has CDR1 SNHLY and CDR2 FYNNEI. The CDR3 loop spans 14 amino acids. The CDR3 bases are TGTGCCAGCAGTGAATACCTAGCGGTGAATGAGCAGTTCTTC. Its translation is CASSEYLAVNEQFF.

This clonotype was observed a few times. The chain uses TRBV28 and TRBJ1-2; 8 bases are shared with TRBD1. Losses at the gene ends were 5 bases for V and 2 bases for J; bases not matched to a gene: 7. CDR3 length: 15 residues. Germline V CDR1 and CDR2: MDHEN, SYDVKM. This CDR3 is CASSDRDRRNYGYTF. CDR3 DNA: TGTGCCAGCAGTGACCGGGACAGGAGGAACTATGGCTACACCTTC.

The sample holds many counts of this clonotype. The rearrangement joins TRBV20-1 to TRBJ2-1, with 9 positions matching TRBD2. There are 14 residues in the CDR3. In germline, CDR1 is DFQATT, CDR2 SNEGSKA (reference sequence). V lost 6 bases, J lost 8 bases, and 11 bases stayed unmatched. CDR3: CSADDSGSVYEQFF. CDR3 nucleotide sequence: TGCAGTGCCGATGATAGCGGGAGTGTCTATGAGCAGTTCTTC.

This clonotype was counted ten times or more. V is TRBV2 and J is TRBJ1-1, with D unclear. Trimming shortened V by 7 bases and J by 3 bases, and 18 bases separated the two germline ends. This CDR3 comprises 15 residues. The germline CDR1 and CDR2 sequences are SNHLY and FYNNEI. As DNA, the CDR3 is TGTGCCAGCACCATAATGGGCAGTGTCGACACTGAAGCTTTCTTT. Encoded protein: CASTIMGSVDTEAFF.

This clonotype was detected many times. The chain couples TRBV6-1 to TRBJ2-1, with D hard to call. CDR1 is MNHNS, CDR2 SASEGT, per germline. This CDR3 has 17 residues. V was cut by 6 bases and J by 6 bases, with 24 bases left in between. As DNA, the CDR3 is TGTGCCAGCAGCGACCCCCTCAACTATGGGGTTGGCAATGAGCAGTTCTTC. The encoded protein is CASSDPLNYGVGNEQFF.